This T cell receptor (beta chain) stems from a study of T cell responses to AZD1222 COVID-19 vaccine. V lost 3 bases and J 0 bases, leaving 12 bases between the germline ends. The germline CDR1 and CDR2 sequences are LGHDT and YNNKEL (reference sequence). This CDR3 has 16 amino acids. Turning to this clone: The target antigen is unknown.

The data were produced by immunoSEQ multiplex PCR, yet TCRdb's version contains in-frame clones alone and is incomplete. The sample gives about 160,000 clones, approximately 94% of which show up once; roughly 1.2% is in the top ten. Regarding the study as a whole: Unmutated variant regions are reportedly the target of nearly half of TCRs that are spike-specific. Mostly white British, mostly female donors; authors suggested clonal diversity may be underestimated. Spike-specific TCR breadth and depth grew following two AZD1222 doses.

This material consisted of peripheral blood, taken on day 0 of AZD1222 vaccination. The chain couples TRBV3-1 (or the pseudogene TRBV3-2) to TRBJ2-4; perhaps TRBD1 as D (6 bases). This clonotype was sampled from an adult in good health. The CDR3 DNA is TGTGCCAGCAGCCACGACAGGAAGAGAGCCAAAAACATTCAGTACTTC. Its translation: CASSHDRKRAKNIQYF.